The rows below give T cell receptor beta chains drawn from one sample of a study of blood T cell repertoires in COVID-19. The data were produced by immunoSEQ multiplex PCR, yet TCRdb's version contains in-frame clones alone and is incomplete. The sample has roughly 40,000 clones; 80% are singletons. The sequenced sample was peripheral blood. The receptors stem from a man between 65 and 85 years old with acute or convalescent COVID-19. Each CDR3 is given without its conserved first and last residue.

V: TRBV5-1
length: 13
CDR3: ASSAQGGGNQPQH

V: TRBV5-8
length: 12
CDR3: ASSLLQGRTEAF

V: TRBV18
length: 16
CDR3: ASSRLTGQGNLNEKLF

V: TRBV12-3/TRBV12-4
length: 10
CDR3: ASTLRQLEAF

V: TRBV11-2
length: 13
CDR3: ASSLQQGPNEKLF

V: TRBV5-1
length: 13
CDR3: ASSLAQTTNEKLF

V: TRBV2
length: 9
CDR3: ASSEEGVAF

V: TRBV7-2
length: 12
CDR3: ASSFNQGTSPLH

V: TRBV6-2/TRBV6-3
length: 12
CDR3: ASSSGRGKKTQY

V: TRBV5-1
length: 12
CDR3: ASSWGQSNTEAF

V: TRBV5-4
length: 12
CDR3: ASSLDRGAKTQY

V: TRBV19
length: 14
CDR3: ASSIGQGAISTEAF

V: TRBV19
length: 12
CDR3: ASSMGGAADTQY

V: TRBV28
length: 10
CDR3: ASSPPGLEQY

V: TRBV5-4
length: 13
CDR3: ASRQSGGPYNEQF

V: TRBV7-9
length: 11
CDR3: ASSTGQGWNML

V: TRBV19
length: 12
CDR3: ASSMTGLITEAF

V: TRBV18
length: 12
CDR3: ASSPRPGGDGYT

V: TRBV19
length: 13
CDR3: ASSPRGISEDTQY

V: TRBV4-2
length: 16
CDR3: ASSKRGLAGGRSYEQY

V: TRBV5-1
length: 12
CDR3: ASSFTGGMTEAF

V: TRBV5-6
length: 12
CDR3: ASSLGQGGHEQF

V: TRBV7-9
length: 11
CDR3: ASSSAGGLGYT

V: TRBV6-6
length: 13
CDR3: ASSSAGRHTGELF

V: TRBV24-1
length: 16
CDR3: ATSDLPFRPLRGNTIY

V: TRBV5-4
length: 14
CDR3: ASSWMGLLNTGELF

V: TRBV5-1
length: 13
CDR3: ASKKQGSVQETQY

V: TRBV12-3/TRBV12-4
length: 11
CDR3: ASSFAIYSEAF

V: TRBV27
length: 12
CDR3: ASSLAGTNEKLF

V: TRBV7-2
length: 13
CDR3: ASSRRTSANSPLH

V: TRBV5-6
length: 13
CDR3: ASSLYGSSTDTQY

V: TRBV11-2
length: 12
CDR3: ASSLEGTSREQF

V: TRBV12-3/TRBV12-4
length: 11
CDR3: ASSPGGGQPQH

V: TRBV27
length: 15
CDR3: ASSTQQGAYYNSPLH

V: TRBV2
length: 11
CDR3: ASSGQGKMEQY

V: TRBV5-6
length: 11
CDR3: ASSLGQGLGYT

V: TRBV19
length: 13
CDR3: ASSMGDRVNSPLH

V: TRBV6-6
length: 14
CDR3: ASSYYPGQDTDTQY

V: TRBV20-1
length: 13
CDR3: SASVTSGLGDTQY

V: TRBV2
length: 14
CDR3: ASSEAHPGVDQPQH

V: TRBV19
length: 10
CDR3: ASYRVNYGYT

V: TRBV5-1
length: 11
CDR3: ASSLAAEYGYT

V: TRBV19
length: 11
CDR3: ASSLGQAYGYT

V: TRBV28
length: 13
CDR3: ASSWDRVAYTEAF

V: TRBV11-2
length: 11
CDR3: ASSYAVPYGYT

V: TRBV5-6
length: 13
CDR3: ASSLEGGYGYGYT

V: TRBV4-3
length: 12
CDR3: ASSQEVSRYGYT

V: TRBV4-2
length: 13
CDR3: ASSLTINSHNEQF

V: TRBV7-2
length: 11
CDR3: ASSSNLNTEAF

V: TRBV27
length: 16
CDR3: ASSSPARTGGRFSGYT

V: TRBV24-1
length: 10
CDR3: ATSDQGLVPF

V: TRBV28
length: 12
CDR3: ASRPGTGRQKLF

V: TRBV11-2
length: 13
CDR3: ASSLSASTAYGYT